This is a list of T cell receptor beta chains from one sample in a study of blood T cell repertoires in COVID-19. Clones were sequenced by immunoSEQ multiplex PCR, and TCRdb holds only the in-frame ones, with some missing. The data hold roughly 240,000 clones, with roughly 83% observed a single time. The sample comprised PBMCs or T cells enriched from blood (not recorded which). These TCRs come from a woman aged 45 to 65 who had recovered from COVID-19. The CDR3 runs from the conserved cysteine through the conserved F or W. D genes are given only for firm matches. Only some rows state a clone size, as once, few, many or a class for expanded clones.

clone_size | d_call | j_call | v_call | cdr3_nt | cdr3_aa
once | TRBD1 | TRBJ2-1 | TRBV20-1 | TGCAGTGCTAGAACCGGGACAGGGTACTTCTTC | CSARTGTGYFF
. | . | TRBJ2-3 | TRBV11-2 | TGTGCCAGCAGCTTAACTAGGGGCACAGATACGCAGTATTTT | CASSLTRGTDTQYF
. | . | TRBJ1-1 | TRBV3-1/TRBV3-2 | TGTGCCAGCAGCCACATGGCCCGGGTCCAGGGCACTGAAGCTTTCTTT | CASSHMARVQGTEAFF
. | . | TRBJ1-1 | TRBV27 | TGTGCCAGCGGCGGTTATCAGAACACTGAAGCTTTCTTT | CASGGYQNTEAFF
. | . | TRBJ2-2 | TRBV9 | TGTGCCAGCAGCGTGACTACGAACACCGGGGAGCTGTTTTTT | CASSVTTNTGELFF
. | . | TRBJ2-2 | TRBV7-2 | TGTGCCAGCAGCTTGGGGCGTTTCAGCGGGGAGCTGTTTTTT | CASSLGRFSGELFF
few | . | TRBJ2-5 | TRBV5-1 | TGCGCCAGCAGTCTTGGATCGGGGGACGGAGAGACCCAGTACTTC | CASSLGSGDGETQYF
. | TRBD1 | TRBJ2-1 | TRBV10-3 | TGTGCCATCAGCCTCGGGACAGGGTTCAATGAGCAGTTCTTC | CAISLGTGFNEQFF
once | TRBD2 | TRBJ2-7 | TRBV6-2/TRBV6-3 | TGTGCCAGCAGCGCCGGACTAGCGGGGAGCTACGAGCAGTACTTC | CASSAGLAGSYEQYF
. | TRBD1 | TRBJ2-7 | TRBV2 | TGTGCCAGCAGCGAGCCAGGGGGCCGCCACGAGCAGTACTTC | CASSEPGGRHEQYF
. | TRBD1 | TRBJ1-1 | TRBV18 | TGTGCCAGCTCACCAGGCCTAACAGGGGGTATTGAAGCTTTCTTT | CASSPGLTGGIEAFF
. | TRBD2 | TRBJ2-3 | TRBV6-5 | TGTGCCAGCAGTTACTTGCTAGCGGCTGATACGCAGTATTTT | CASSYLLAADTQYF
. | TRBD2 | TRBJ2-7 | TRBV3-1/TRBV3-2 | TGTGCCAGCAGTTACCGACTAGCGGGGGGGATTGTCCACGAGCAGTACTTC | CASSYRLAGGIVHEQYF
once | . | TRBJ1-6 | TRBV4-1 | TGCGCCAGCAGCCAAGACCCGGGGGGGCCCCTCCACTTT | CASSQDPGGPLHF
. | TRBD2 | TRBJ2-7 | TRBV19 | TGTGCCAGTAGCCGGAGCGCGGGAGGGACGCGTTCCTACGAGCAGTACTTC | CASSRSAGGTRSYEQYF
. | . | TRBJ1-4 | TRBV20-1 | TGCAGTGCTAGTAGTCGACAGGCCTTGCGGTCTAATGAAAAACTGTTTTTT | CSASSRQALRSNEKLFF
. | . | TRBJ1-6 | TRBV5-1 | TGCGCCAGCAGCGGGGCGATCTCTGCGTCACCCCTCCACTTT | CASSGAISASPLHF
. | . | TRBJ1-1 | TRBV28 | TGTGCCAGCAGTTTCGCGGGGCGGCACACTGAAGCTTTCTTT | CASSFAGRHTEAFF
. | TRBD1 | TRBJ2-3 | TRBV11-2 | TGTGCCAGCAGCTTCGGACAGGGGTTCCTGAAAGATACGCAGTATTTT | CASSFGQGFLKDTQYF
. | TRBD1 | TRBJ2-7 | TRBV6-6 | TGTGCCAGCAGTCAGACGGGACAGGGGGGCTACGAGCAGTACTTC | CASSQTGQGGYEQYF
. | TRBD1 | TRBJ1-5 | TRBV10-1 | TGCGCCAGCAGCTCCGGGACAGGGAATCAGCCCCAGCATTTT | CASSSGTGNQPQHF
. | . | TRBJ1-4 | TRBV4-3 | TGCGCCAGCAGCCAAGAGGATGGGCAGACGTCAGAAAAACTGTTTTTT | CASSQEDGQTSEKLFF
few | . | TRBJ1-6 | TRBV5-1 | TGCGCCAGCACCAGAGACACCCCAGCTAATTCACCCCTCCACTTT | CASTRDTPANSPLHF
once | . | TRBJ1-1 | TRBV7-8 | TGTGCCAGCAGCTTAGGTTTGGGGGCGGGTAACACTGAAGCTTTCTTT | CASSLGLGAGNTEAFF
once | TRBD1 | TRBJ1-2 | TRBV12-3/TRBV12-4 | TGTGCCAGCACCAAGGACAGGATCTATGGCTACACCTTC | CASTKDRIYGYTF
. | TRBD1 | TRBJ2-5 | TRBV18 | TGTGCCAGCTCACCGGCGCGTCCGAGACAGGGGTACGAGACCCAGTACTTC | CASSPARPRQGYETQYF
. | TRBD1 | TRBJ2-3 | TRBV2 | TGTGCCAGCAGCTCCAGACAGGGGGAGGCAGATACGCAGTATTTT | CASSSRQGEADTQYF
. | . | TRBJ2-7 | TRBV1 | TGCACCTCCCTAGGGACTAGCGGGGGCCACGAGCAGTACTTC | CTSLGTSGGHEQYF
. | . | TRBJ1-1 | TRBV28 | TGTGCCAGCAGGTCAAATACTGAAGCTTTCTTT | CASRSNTEAFF